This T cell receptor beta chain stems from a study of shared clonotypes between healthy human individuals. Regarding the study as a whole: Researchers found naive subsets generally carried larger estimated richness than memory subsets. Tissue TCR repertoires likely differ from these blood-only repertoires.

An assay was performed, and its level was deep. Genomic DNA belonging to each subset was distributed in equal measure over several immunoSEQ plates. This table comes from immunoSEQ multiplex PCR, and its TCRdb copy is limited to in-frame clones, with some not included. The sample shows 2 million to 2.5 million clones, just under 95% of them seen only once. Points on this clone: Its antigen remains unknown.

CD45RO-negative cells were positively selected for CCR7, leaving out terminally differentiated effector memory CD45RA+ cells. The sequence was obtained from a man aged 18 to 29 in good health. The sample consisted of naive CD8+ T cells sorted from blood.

The CDR3 bases are TGCGCCAGCAGCCAATCCTCTGGGCTAGCGGGAGCCTACGAGCAGTACTTC. It codes for CASSQSSGLAGAYEQYF. The chain recombines TRBV4-3 with TRBJ2-7, with TRBD2 matching over 10 bases. Germline lookup yields CDR1 LGHNA and CDR2 YSLEER. The CDR3 extends over 17 amino acids. With 2 bases clipped from V and 2 bases from J, the junction kept 9 bases outside the gene matches.